What follows describes a single T cell receptor beta chain. With V trimmed by 2 bases and J by 2 bases, 8 bases remained unmatched. This CDR3 has 17 amino acids. CDR1 and CDR2 (germline): MGHRA, YSYEKL. The data are from a study of blood T cell repertoires in COVID-19. About the research overall: The study drew acute and convalescent COVID-19 samples from the United States, Italy and Spain. PBMCs, B-cell-depleted T cells, or T cells were the source of the cDNA or gDNA that made up the material.

Clones were read by immunoSEQ multiplex PCR, and TCRdb kept only the in-frame ones, dropping some. The sample shows around 260,000 clones, roughly nine tenths of them seen only once. The chain uses TRBV4-1 and TRBJ1-5; 8 bases line up with TRBD1. The sequenced material came from peripheral blood. The clonotype comes from a man aged 55-75 years who had recovered from COVID-19. The CDR3 bases are TGCGCCAGCAGCCAACCTGACAGGGGATTTGGCAATCAGCCCCAGCATTTT. Translating gives CASSQPDRGFGNQPQHF.